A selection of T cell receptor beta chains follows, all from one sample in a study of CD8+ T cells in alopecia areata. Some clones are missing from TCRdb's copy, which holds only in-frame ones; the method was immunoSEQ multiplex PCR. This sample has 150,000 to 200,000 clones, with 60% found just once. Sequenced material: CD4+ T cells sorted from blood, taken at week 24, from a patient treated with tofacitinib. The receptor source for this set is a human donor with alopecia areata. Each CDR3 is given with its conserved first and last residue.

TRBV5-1	CASSLWALGQGRSYEQYF
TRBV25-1	CASSARRGDEQYF
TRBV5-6	CASSLGANTEAFF
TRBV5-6	CASSMGGGTDTQYF
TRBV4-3	CASSQDLSDRRMAFF
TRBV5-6	CASSFPRTSGSYEQYF
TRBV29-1	CSVETGGIFRMQYF
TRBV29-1	CSVNRGRNYGYTF
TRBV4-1	CASSQEGARGNIQYF
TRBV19	CASADRMNTEAFF
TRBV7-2	CASSLADGFYEQYF
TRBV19	CASSILGADEKLFF
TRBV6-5	CASSGSGANVLTF
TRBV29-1	CSVVGDKGALDEAFF
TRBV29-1	CSAGTGWEKLFF
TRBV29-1	CSVIKGAGEQYF
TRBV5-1	CASSLEQGNRYEQYF
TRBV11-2	CASSPGVAQGNEQYF
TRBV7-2	CASSLGGWDSGELFF
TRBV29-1	CSVENPGGGTYEQYF
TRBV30	CAWRGQDSSYEQYF
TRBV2	CASSEIRGTLGGPQHF
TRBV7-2	CASSLDRAYGYTF
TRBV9	CASSVGSGGADEQFF
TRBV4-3	CASSQDGTQYF
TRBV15	CATSRTGSFTGELFF
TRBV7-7	CASSLGLQGTDTQYF
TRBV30	CAWNIGTSTQYF
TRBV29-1	CSVEVQGRDTEAFF
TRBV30	CAWSRDTGELFF
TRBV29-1	CSATEGTGRYEKLFF
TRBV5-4	CASSLTENEQFF
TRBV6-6	CASSYGTGVGGNTIYF